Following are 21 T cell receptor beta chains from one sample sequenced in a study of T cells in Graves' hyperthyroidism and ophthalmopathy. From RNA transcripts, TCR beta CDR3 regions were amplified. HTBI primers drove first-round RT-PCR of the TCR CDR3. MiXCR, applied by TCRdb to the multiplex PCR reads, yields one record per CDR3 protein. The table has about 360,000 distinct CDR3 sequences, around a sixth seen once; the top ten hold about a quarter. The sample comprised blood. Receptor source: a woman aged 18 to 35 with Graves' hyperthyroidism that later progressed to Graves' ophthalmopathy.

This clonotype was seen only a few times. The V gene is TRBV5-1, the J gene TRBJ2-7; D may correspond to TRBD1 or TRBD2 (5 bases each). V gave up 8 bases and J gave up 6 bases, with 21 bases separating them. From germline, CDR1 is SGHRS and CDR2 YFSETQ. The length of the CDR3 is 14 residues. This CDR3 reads CASEDTPGEGEQYF. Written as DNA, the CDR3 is TGCGCCAGTGAGGACACCCCCGGGGAAGGCGAGCAGTACTTC. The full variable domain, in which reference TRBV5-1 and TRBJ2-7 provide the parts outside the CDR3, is KAGVTQTPRYLIKTRGQQVTLSCSPISGHRSVSWYQQTPGQGLQFLFEYFSETQRNKGNFPGRFSGRQFSNSRSEMNVSTLELGDSALYLCASEDTPGEGEQYFGPGTRLTVT.

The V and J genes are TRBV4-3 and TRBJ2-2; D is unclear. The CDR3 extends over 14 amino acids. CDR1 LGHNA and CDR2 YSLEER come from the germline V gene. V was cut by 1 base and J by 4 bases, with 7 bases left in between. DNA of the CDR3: TGCGCCAGCAGCCAAGTCATCTTCACCGGGGAGCTGTTTTTT. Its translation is CASSQVIFTGELFF.

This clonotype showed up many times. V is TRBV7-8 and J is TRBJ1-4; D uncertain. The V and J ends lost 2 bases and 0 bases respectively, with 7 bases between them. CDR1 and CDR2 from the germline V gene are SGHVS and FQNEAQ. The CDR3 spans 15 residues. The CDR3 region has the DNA TGTGCCAGCAGCTTAACGGAGGCAACTAATGAAAAACTGTTTTTT. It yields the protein CASSLTEATNEKLFF.

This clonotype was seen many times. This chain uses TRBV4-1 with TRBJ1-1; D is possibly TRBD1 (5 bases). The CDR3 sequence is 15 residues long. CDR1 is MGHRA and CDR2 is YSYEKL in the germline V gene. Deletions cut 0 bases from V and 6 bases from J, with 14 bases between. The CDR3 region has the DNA TGCGCCAGCAGCCAAGATGGGACGGGAGGGGCTGAAGCTTTCTTT. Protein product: CASSQDGTGGAEAFF.

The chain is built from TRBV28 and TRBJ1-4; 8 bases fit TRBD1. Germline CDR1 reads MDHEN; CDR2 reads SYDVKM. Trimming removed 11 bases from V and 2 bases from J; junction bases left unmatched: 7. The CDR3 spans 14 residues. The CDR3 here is CASNQGATNEKLFF. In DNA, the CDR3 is TGTGCCTCCAATCAGGGGGCGACTAATGAAAAACTGTTTTTT.

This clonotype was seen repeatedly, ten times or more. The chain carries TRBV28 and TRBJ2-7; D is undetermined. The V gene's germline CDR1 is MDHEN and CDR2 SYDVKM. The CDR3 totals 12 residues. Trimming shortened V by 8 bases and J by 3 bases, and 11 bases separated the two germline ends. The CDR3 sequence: CASANVYYEQYF. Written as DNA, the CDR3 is TGTGCCAGCGCTAACGTGTACTACGAGCAGTACTTC.

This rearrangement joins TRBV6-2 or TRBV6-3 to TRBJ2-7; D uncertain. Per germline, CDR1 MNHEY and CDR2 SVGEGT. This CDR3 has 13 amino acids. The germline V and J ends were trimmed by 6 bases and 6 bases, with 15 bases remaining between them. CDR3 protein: CASRTGPLGEQYF. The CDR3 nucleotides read TGTGCCAGCAGAACCGGACCCCTGGGCGAGCAGTACTTC.

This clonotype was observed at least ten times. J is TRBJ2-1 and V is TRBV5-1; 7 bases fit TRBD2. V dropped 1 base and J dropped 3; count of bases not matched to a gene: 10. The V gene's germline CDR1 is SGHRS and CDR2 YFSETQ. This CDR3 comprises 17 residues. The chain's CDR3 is CASSLTRSREVYNEQFF. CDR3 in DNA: TGCGCCAGCAGCTTGACGAGGAGCCGGGAGGTCTACAATGAGCAGTTCTTC.

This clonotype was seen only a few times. The CDR3 loop reads CASSHPSDRVYSYEQYF. DNA for the CDR3: TGTGCCAGCAGTCACCCCTCGGACAGGGTCTACTCCTACGAGCAGTACTTC. The V and J genes are TRBV6-2 or TRBV6-3 and TRBJ2-7, with TRBD1 matching 8 bases. The germline gives CDR1 MNHEY, CDR2 SVGEGT. Unmatched junction bases numbered 12, after V lost 5 bases and J lost 0 bases. CDR3 length: 17 residues.

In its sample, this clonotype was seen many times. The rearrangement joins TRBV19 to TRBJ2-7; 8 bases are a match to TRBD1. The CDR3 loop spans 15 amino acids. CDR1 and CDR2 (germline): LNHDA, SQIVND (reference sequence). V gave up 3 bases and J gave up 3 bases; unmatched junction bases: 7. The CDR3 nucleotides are TGTGCCAGTAGTATGTCAGGGGGCGAGAGCTACGAGCAGTACTTC. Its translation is CASSMSGGESYEQYF.

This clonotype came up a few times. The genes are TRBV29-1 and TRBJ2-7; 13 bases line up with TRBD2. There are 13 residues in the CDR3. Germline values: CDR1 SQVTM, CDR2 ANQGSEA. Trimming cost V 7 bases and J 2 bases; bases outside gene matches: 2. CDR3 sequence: CSAGLAGAYEQYF. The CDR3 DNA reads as TGCAGCGCTGGACTAGCGGGAGCCTACGAGCAGTACTTC.

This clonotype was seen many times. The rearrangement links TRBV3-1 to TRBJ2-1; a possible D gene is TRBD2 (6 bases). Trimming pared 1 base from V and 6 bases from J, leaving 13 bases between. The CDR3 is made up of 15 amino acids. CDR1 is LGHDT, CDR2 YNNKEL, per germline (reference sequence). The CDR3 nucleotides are TGTGCCAGCAGCCAAGCGGGACTCCTCCTCAATGAGCAGTTCTTC. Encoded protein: CASSQAGLLLNEQFF.

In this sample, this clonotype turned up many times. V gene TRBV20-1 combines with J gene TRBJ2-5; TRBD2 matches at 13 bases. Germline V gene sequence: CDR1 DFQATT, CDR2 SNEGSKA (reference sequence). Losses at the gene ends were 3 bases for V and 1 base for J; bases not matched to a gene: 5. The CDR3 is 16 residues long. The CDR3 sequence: CSASGGLAGPQETQYF. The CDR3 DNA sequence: TGCAGTGCTAGCGGGGGACTAGCGGGACCCCAAGAGACCCAGTACTTC.

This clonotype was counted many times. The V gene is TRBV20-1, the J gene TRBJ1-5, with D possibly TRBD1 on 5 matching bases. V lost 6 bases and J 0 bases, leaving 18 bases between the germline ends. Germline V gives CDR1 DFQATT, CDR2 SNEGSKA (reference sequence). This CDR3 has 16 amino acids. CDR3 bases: TGCAGTGCCCTCTCGGGGGGAGATTATAGCAATCAGCCCCAGCATTTT. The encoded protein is CSALSGGDYSNQPQHF.

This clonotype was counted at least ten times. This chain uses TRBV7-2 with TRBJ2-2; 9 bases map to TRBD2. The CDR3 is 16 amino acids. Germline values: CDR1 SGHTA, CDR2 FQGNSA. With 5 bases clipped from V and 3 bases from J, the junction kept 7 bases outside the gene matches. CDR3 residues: CASSMPLAGYTGELFF. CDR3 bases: TGTGCCAGCAGCATGCCACTAGCGGGCTACACCGGGGAGCTGTTTTTT.

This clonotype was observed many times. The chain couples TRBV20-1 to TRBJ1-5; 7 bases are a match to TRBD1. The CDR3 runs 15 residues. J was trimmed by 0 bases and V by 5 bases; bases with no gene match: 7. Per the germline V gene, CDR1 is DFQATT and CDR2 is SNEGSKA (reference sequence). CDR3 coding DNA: TGCAGTGCTCAACCAGGGGGAAATAGCAATCAGCCCCAGCATTTT. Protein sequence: CSAQPGGNSNQPQHF.

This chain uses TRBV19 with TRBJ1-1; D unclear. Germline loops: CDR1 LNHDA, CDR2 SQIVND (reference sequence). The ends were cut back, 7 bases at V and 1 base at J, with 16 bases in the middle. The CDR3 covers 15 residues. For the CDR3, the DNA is TGTGCCAGTAATTTGGGCACAGAAACGAACACTGAAGCTTTCTTT. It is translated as CASNLGTETNTEAFF.

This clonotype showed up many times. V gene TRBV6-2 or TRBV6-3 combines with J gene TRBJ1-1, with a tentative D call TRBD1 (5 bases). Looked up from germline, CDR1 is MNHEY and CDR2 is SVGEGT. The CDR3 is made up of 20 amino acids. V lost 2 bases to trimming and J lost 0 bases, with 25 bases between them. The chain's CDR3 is CASSYGSLRRDPEMNTEAFF. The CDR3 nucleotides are TGTGCCAGCAGTTACGGGTCACTACGCAGGGATCCGGAGATGAACACTGAAGCTTTCTTT.

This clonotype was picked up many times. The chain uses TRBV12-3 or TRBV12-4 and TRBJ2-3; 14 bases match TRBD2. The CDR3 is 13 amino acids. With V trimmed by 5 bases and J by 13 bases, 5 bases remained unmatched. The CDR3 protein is CASSPQGLAGEYF. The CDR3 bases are TGTGCCAGCAGTCCCCAGGGACTAGCGGGAGAGTATTTT.

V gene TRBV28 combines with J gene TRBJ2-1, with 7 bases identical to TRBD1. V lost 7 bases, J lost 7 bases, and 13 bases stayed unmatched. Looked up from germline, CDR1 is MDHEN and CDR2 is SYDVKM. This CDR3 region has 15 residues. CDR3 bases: TGTGCCAGCATGGCCCCCCGAGGGGGCTTAAATGAGCAGTTCTTC. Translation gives CASMAPRGGLNEQFF.

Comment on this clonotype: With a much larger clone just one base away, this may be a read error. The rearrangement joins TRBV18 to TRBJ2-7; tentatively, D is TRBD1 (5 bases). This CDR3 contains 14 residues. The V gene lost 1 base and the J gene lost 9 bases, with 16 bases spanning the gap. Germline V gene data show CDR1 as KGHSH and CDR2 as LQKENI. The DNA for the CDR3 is TGTGCCAGCTCACCACGCGGCAGGGATAACGGGCAGTACTTC. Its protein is CASSPRGRDNGQYF.